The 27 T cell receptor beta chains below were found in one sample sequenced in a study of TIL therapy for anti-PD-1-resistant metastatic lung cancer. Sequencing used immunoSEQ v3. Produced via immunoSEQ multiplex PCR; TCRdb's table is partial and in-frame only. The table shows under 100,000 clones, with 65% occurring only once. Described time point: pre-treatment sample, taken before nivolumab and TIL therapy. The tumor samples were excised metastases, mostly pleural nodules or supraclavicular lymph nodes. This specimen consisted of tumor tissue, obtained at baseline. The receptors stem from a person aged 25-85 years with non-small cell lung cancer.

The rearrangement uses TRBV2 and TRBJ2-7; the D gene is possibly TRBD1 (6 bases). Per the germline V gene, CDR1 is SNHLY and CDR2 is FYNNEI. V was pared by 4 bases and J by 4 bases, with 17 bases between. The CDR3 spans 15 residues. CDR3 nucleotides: TGTGCCAGCAGTGGGGGTTGGCAGGGGAATTACGAGCAGTACTTC. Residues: CASSGGWQGNYEQYF.

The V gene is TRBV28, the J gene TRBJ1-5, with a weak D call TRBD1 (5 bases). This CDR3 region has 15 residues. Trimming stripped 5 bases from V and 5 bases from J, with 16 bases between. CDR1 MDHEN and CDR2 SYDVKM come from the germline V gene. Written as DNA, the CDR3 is TGTGCCAGCAGTCCCGGGGTTGGCAGGGATCAGCCCCAGCATTTT. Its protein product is CASSPGVGRDQPQHF. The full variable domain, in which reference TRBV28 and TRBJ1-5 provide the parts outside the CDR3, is DVKVTQSSRYLVKRTGEKVFLECVQDMDHENMFWYRQDPGLGLRLIYFSYDVKMKEKGDIPEGYSVSREKKERFSLILESASTNQTSMYLCASSPGVGRDQPQHFGDGTRLSIL.

CDR3 in amino acids: CASSPRAPNTEAFF. The CDR3 coding sequence is TGTGCCAGCAGCCCCAGGGCTCCGAACACTGAAGCTTTCTTT. This sequence joins TRBV5-4 and TRBJ1-1; weak D call: TRBD1 (5 bases). Germline values: CDR1 SGHNT, CDR2 YYREEE (reference sequence). V lost 4 bases and J 1 base, leaving 11 bases between the germline ends. The CDR3 has 14 residues.

The CDR3 spells CASSHTGTGGEFSGREQFF. CDR3 bases: TGTGCCAGCAGCCATACCGGGACAGGGGGCGAGTTTAGCGGGAGGGAGCAGTTCTTC. V gene TRBV3-1 (or the pseudogene TRBV3-2) combines with J gene TRBJ2-1, with 12 bases fitting TRBD1. V dropped 3 bases and J dropped 10; count of bases not matched to a gene: 19. The CDR3 runs to 19 residues. Germline V gives CDR1 LGHDT, CDR2 YNNKEL (reference sequence).

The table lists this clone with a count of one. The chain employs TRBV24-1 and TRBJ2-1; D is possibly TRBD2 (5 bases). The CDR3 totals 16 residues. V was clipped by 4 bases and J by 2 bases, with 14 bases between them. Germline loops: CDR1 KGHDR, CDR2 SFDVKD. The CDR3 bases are TGTGCCACCAGTGACCCGAACCCGGGAACCTACAATGAGCAGTTCTTC. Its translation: CATSDPNPGTYNEQFF.

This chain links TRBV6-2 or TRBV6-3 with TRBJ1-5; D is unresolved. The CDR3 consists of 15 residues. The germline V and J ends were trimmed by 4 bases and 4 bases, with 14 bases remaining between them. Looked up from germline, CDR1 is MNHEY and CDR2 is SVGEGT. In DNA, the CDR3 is TGTGCCAGCAGTTTTAGGGCCGGCCAGAATCAGCCCCAGCATTTT. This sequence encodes CASSFRAGQNQPQHF.

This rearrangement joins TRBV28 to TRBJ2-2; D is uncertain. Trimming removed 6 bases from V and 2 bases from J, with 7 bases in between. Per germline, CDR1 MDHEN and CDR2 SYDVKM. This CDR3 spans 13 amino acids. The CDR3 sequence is CASRASNTGELFF. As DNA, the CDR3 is TGTGCCAGCAGAGCGAGCAACACCGGGGAGCTGTTTTTT.

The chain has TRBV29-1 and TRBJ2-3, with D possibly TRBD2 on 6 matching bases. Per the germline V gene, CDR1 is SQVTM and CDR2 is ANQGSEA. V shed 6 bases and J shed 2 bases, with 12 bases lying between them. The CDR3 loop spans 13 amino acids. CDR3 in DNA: TGCAGCGTAGACCTAGCGCCCACAGATACGCAGTATTTT. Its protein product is CSVDLAPTDTQYF.

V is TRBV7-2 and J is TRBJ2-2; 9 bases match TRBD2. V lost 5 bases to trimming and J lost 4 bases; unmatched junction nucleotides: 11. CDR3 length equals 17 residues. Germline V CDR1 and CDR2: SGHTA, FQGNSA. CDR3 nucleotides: TGTGCCAGCAGCACCTCCGGGACTAGCATCGGCACCGGGGAGCTGTTTTTT. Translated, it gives CASSTSGTSIGTGELFF.

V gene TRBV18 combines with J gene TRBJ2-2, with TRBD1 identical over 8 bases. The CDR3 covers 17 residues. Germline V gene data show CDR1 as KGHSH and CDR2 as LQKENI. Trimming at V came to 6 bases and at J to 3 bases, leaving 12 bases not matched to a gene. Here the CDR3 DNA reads TGTGCCAGCTCGCCTCAACGGGGACAGGCGGACACCGGGGAGCTGTTTTTT. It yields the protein CASSPQRGQADTGELFF.

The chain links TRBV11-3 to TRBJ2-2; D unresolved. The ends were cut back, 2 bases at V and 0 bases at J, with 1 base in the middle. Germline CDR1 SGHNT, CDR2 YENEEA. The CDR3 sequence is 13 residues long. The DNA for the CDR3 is TGTGCCAGCAGCTTAACGAACACCGGGGAGCTGTTTTTT. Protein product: CASSLTNTGELFF.

Here the CDR3 DNA reads TGTGCCAGCAGCTTGGCCACAGGGAGAGGAGAGCAGTTCTTC. It codes for CASSLATGRGEQFF. The rearrangement joins TRBV5-8 to TRBJ2-1, with D perhaps TRBD1 (6 bases). The V and J ends lost 0 bases and 10 bases respectively, with 14 bases between them. Per the germline V gene, CDR1 is SGHTS and CDR2 is YDEGEE. This CDR3 contains 14 residues. The full variable domain, with the rest looked up from reference TRBV5-8 and TRBJ2-1, is EAGVTQSPTHLIKTRGQQATLRCSPISGHTSVYWYQQALGLGLQFLLWYDEGEERNRGNFPPRFSGRQFPNYSSELNVNALELEDSALYLCASSLATGRGEQFFGPGTRLTVL.

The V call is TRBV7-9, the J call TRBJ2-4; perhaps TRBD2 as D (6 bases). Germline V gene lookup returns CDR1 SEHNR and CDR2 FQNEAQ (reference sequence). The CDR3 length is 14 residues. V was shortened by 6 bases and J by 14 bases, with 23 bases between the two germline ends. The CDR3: CASSTSTGAREEYF. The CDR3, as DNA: TGTGCCAGCAGTACGAGCACCGGGGCCAGGGAGGAGTACTTC.

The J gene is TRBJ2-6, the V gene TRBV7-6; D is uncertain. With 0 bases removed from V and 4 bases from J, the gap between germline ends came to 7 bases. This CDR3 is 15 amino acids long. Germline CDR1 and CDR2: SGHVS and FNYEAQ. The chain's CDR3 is CASSLAGSGANVLTF. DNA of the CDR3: TGTGCCAGCAGCTTAGCAGGTTCCGGGGCCAACGTCCTGACTTTC.

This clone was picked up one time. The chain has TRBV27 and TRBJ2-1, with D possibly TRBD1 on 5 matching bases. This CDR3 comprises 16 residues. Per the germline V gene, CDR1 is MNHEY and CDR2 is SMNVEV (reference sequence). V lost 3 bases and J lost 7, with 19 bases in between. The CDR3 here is CASSFSTGRRWNEQFF. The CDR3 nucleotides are TGTGCCAGCAGTTTCAGTACAGGCCGAAGGTGGAATGAGCAGTTCTTC.

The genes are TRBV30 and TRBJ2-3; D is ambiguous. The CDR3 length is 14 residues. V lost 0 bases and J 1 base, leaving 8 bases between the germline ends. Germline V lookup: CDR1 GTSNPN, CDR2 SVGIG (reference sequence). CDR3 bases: TGTGCCTGGAGTGTCCCCCCACGCACAGATACGCAGTATTTT. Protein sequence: CAWSVPPRTDTQYF.

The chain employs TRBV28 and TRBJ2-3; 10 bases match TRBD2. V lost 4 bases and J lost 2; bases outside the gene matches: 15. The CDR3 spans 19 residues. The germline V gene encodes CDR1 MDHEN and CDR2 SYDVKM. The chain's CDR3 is CASSSLILTSGADTDTQYF. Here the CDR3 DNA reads TGTGCCAGCAGTTCCCTGATACTTACTAGCGGGGCTGACACAGATACGCAGTATTTT.

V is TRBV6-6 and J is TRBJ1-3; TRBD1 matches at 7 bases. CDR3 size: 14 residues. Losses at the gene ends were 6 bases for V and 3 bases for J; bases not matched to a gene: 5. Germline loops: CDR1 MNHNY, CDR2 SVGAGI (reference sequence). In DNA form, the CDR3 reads TGTGCCAGCAGGGTAACAGGGGATGGAAACACCATATATTTT. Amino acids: CASRVTGDGNTIYF.

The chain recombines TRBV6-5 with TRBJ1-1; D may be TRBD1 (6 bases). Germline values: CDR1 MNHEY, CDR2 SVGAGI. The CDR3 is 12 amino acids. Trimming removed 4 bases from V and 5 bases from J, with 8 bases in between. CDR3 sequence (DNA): TGTGCCAGCAGTTCCAGGGGAACTGAAGCTTTCTTT. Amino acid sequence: CASSSRGTEAFF.

DNA of the CDR3: TGTGCCAGTGGGACAGGGGTCTACTACGAGCAGTACTTC. Its protein product is CASGTGVYYEQYF. V and J are TRBV2 and TRBJ2-7; 10 bases align to TRBD1. V lost 9 bases to trimming and J lost 3 bases; unmatched junction nucleotides: 5. Germline V gives CDR1 SNHLY, CDR2 FYNNEI. The CDR3 covers 13 residues.

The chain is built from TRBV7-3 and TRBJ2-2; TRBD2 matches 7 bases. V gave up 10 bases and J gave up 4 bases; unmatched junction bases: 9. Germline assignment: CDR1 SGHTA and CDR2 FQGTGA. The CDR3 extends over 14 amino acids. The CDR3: CANESGKVTGELFF. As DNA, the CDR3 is TGTGCCAACGAAAGCGGGAAGGTCACCGGGGAGCTGTTTTTT.

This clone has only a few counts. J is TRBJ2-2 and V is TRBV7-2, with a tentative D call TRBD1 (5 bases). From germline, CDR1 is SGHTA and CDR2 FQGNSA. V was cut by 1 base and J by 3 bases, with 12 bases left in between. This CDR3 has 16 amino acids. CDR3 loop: CASSLEFRAYTGELFF. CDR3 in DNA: TGTGCCAGCAGCTTAGAATTCAGGGCGTACACCGGGGAGCTGTTTTTT.

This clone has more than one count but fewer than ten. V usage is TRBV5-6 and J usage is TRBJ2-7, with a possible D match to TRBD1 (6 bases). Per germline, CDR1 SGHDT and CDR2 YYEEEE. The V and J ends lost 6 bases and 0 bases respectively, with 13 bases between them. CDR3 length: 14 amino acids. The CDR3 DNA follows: TGTGCCAGCATACTACAGGGTGGCTCCTACGAGCAGTACTTC. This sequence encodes CASILQGGSYEQYF. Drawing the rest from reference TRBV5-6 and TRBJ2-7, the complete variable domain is DAGVTQSPTHLIKTRGQQVTLRCSPKSGHDTVSWYQQALGQGPQFIFQYYEEEERQRGNFPDRFSGHQFPNYSSELNVNALLLGDSALYLCASILQGGSYEQYFGPGTRLTVT.

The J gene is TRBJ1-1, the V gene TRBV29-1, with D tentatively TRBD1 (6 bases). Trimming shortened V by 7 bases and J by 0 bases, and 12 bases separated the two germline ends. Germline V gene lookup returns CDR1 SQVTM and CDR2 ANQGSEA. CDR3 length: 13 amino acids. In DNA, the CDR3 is TGCAGCGCAACCGGGACACTGAACACTGAAGCTTTCTTT. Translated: CSATGTLNTEAFF.

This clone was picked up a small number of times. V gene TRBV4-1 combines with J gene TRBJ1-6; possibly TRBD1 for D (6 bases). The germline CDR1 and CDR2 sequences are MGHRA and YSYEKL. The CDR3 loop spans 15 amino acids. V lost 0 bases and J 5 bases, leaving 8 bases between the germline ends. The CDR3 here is CASSQEWTDNSPLHF. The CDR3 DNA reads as TGCGCCAGCAGCCAAGAATGGACAGATAATTCACCCCTCCACTTT.

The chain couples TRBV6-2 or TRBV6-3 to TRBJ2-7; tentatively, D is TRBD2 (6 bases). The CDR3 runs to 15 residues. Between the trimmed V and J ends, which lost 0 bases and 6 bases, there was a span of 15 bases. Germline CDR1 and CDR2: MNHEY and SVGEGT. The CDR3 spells CASSYSGGLRPEQYF. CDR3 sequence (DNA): TGTGCCAGCAGTTACTCAGGAGGGCTTCGTCCCGAGCAGTACTTC.

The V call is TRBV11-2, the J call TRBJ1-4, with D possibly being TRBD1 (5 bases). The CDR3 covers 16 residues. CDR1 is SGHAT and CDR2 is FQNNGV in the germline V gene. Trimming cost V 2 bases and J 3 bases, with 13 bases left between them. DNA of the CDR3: TGTGCCAGCAGCTTACGGGGGGACTTAGCTAATGAAAAACTGTTTTTT. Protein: CASSLRGDLANEKLFF.